This T cell receptor beta chain was documented in a study of control samples from healthy donors and cancer patients. The germline gives CDR1 MNHNS, CDR2 SASEGT. The V gene lost 1 base and the J gene lost 7 bases, with 14 bases spanning the gap. This CDR3 has 15 residues. Here immunoSEQ multiplex PCR was the method, and the copy in TCRdb shows in-frame clones only, minus some. The table has some 120,000 clones, 90% seen once. This receptor was obtained from a man between 18 and 35 years old in good health. Source material: blood. The chain recombines TRBV6-1 with TRBJ1-5; tentative D call: TRBD1 (6 bases). CDR3 bases: TGTGCCAGCAGTGAAGAGGTAGGGGGGAACCAGCCCCAGCATTTT. It codes for CASSEEVGGNQPQHF.